This T cell receptor (beta chain) was identified in a study of blood T cell repertoires in COVID-19. TCRdb's copy holds only in-frame clones and misses some; the assay was immunoSEQ multiplex PCR. The repertoire holds over 250,000 clones, with 80% to 90% as singletons. Seattle patients were enrolled during active infection and followed longitudinally. Sequenced material: peripheral blood. The receptor's source is a woman aged 45 to 65 with COVID-19, enrolled during active disease.

The CDR3 sequence is CAETTQGRYF. CDR3 bases: TGCGCGGAAACTACGCAGGGGCGATACTTC. The chain is built from TRBV23-1 and TRBJ2-7; TRBD1 might be the D (6 bases). TRBV23-1 is known as an ORF, though its function is uncertain. CDR3 length: 10 amino acids.